This T cell receptor beta chain stems from a study of shared clonotypes between healthy human individuals. CDR3 size: 17 residues. Germline CDR1 reads ENHRY; CDR2 reads SYGVKD. With 5 bases clipped from V and 2 bases from J, the junction kept 8 bases outside the gene matches. Running of the assay took place at deep level. The authors distributed each subset's genomic DNA evenly over several immunoSEQ plates. As processed by the authors: Junction-only immunoSEQ sequences carried no quality scores, so filtering differed. Libraries were prepared by immunoSEQ multiplex PCR; TCRdb keeps only in-frame clonotypes and omits some of them. V, J and clone size are those of that table, while D and trimming were read from the DNA. The sample carries 530,000 or so clones, almost 80% recorded once.

Sequenced: PBMCs. The chain combines TRBV10-3 with TRBJ2-5; 13 bases map to TRBD2. The sequence was obtained from a woman aged 40 to 50 in good health. Some clones in this sample may be carry-over from other donors' samples. The chain's CDR3 is CAISSGLAGVDQETQYF. The CDR3 DNA sequence: TGTGCCATCAGTTCAGGACTAGCGGGAGTTGATCAAGAGACCCAGTACTTC.